The clone carrying this T cell receptor (beta chain) showed up many times. Its target is not known. The CDR3 is 11 amino acids. V lost 2 bases and J 8 bases, leaving 5 bases between the germline ends. Per the germline V gene, CDR1 is SGHRS and CDR2 is YFSETQ. This record comes from a study of T-cell reconstitution after alpha-beta-depleted transplantation in children. Whole-study findings and limits: After transplant, high TCRbeta diversity at day 60 in some patients arose from surviving recipient T cells and thymic progenitors. Newly made T cells mostly supplied T-cell counts and diversity one year after transplant.

This sample's TCRbeta library carried unique molecular identifier barcodes. TCRdb recomputed calls from the PCR reads with MiXCR, one row per CDR3 protein. The sample holds hundreds of thousands of distinct CDR3 sequences, about an eighth seen once. Sequenced material: PBMCs, taken before TCRalphabeta/CD19-depleted stem cell transplant. The chain uses TRBV5-1 and TRBJ2-1; D unresolved. This clonotype was obtained from a girl aged 2 to 9 with congenital amegakaryocytic thrombocytopenia, due to receive a stem cell transplant. The CDR3 reads CASSFAHEQFF. The CDR3, as DNA: TGCGCCAGCAGCTTTGCACATGAGCAGTTCTTC.